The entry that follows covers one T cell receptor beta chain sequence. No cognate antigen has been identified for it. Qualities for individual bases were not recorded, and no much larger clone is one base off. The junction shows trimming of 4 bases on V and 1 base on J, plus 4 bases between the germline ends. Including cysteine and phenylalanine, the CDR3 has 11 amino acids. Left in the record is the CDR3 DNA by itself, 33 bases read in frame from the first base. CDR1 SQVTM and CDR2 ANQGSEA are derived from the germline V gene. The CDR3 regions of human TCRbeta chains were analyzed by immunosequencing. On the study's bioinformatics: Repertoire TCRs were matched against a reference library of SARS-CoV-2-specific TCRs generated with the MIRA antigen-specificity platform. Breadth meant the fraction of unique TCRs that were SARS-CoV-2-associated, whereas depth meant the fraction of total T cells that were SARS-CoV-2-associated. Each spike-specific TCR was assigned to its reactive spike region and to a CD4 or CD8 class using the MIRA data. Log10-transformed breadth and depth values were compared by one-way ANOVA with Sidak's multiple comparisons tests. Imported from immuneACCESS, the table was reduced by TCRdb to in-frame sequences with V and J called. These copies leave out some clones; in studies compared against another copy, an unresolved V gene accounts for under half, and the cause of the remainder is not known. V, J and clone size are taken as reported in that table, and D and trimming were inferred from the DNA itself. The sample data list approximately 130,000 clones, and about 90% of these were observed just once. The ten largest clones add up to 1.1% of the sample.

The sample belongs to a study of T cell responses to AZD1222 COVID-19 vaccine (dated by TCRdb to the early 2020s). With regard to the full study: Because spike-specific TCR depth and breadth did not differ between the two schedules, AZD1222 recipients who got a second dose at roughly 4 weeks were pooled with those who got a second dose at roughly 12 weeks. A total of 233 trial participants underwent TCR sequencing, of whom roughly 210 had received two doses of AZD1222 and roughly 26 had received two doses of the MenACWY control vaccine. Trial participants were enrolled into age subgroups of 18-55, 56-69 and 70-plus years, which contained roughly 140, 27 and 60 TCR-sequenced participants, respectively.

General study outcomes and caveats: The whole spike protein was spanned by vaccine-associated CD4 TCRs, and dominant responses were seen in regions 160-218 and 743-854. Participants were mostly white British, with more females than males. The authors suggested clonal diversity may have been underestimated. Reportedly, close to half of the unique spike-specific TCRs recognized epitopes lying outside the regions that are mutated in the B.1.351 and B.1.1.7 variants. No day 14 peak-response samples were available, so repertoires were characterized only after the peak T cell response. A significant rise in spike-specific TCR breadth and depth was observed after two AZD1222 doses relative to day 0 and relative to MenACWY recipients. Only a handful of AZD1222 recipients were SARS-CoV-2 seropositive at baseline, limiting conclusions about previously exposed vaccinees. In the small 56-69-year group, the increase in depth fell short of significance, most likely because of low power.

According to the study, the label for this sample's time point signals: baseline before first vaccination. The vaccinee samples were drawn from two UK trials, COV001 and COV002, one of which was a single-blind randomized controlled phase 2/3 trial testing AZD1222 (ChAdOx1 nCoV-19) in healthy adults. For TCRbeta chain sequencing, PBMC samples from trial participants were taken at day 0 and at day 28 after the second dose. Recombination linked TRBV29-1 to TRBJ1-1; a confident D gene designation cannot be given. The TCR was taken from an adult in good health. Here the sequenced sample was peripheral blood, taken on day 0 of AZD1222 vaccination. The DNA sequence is TGCAGCGTTGTACGGAACACTGAAGCTTTCTTT. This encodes CSVVRNTEAFF.